In this sample, the clone carrying this T cell receptor (beta chain) turned up once. This record comes from a study of blood T cell repertoires in COVID-19. Study in general: From the United States, Italy and Spain came samples of acute and convalescent COVID-19.

Sequenced by immunoSEQ multiplex PCR; TCRdb stores in-frame clones only, minus some. The sample shows approximately 100,000 clones, around nine tenths of them seen only once. This CDR3 is built from 16 residues. Germline lookup yields CDR1 SGHNT and CDR2 YYREEE (reference sequence). V was pared by 2 bases and J by 3 bases, with 16 bases between. This sequence joins TRBV5-4 and TRBJ2-3, with TRBD2 as a possible D gene (6 bases). Sequenced: peripheral blood. This TCR was sampled from a woman older than 75 in a cohort sampled during active COVID-19. This chain's CDR3 is CASSLMGIGSTDTQYF. The CDR3 bases are TGTGCCAGCAGCTTAATGGGGATCGGGAGTACAGATACGCAGTATTTT.